These 28 T cell receptor beta chains share one sample of origin, sequenced in a study of cytomegalovirus exposure and HLA in healthy donors. The table came from immunoSEQ multiplex PCR; TCRdb's copy has only in-frame clones and leaves some out. The sample yields around 150,000 clones, about 86% seen once. What was sequenced was PBMCs. The receptors shown here come from a woman between 18 and 30 years old in good health and CMV-seropositive.

This clone has only a few counts. The rearrangement joins TRBV7-6 to TRBJ1-3, with D perhaps TRBD1 (6 bases). The V gene's germline CDR1 is SGHVS and CDR2 FNYEAQ. V was shortened by 1 base and J by 0 bases, with 10 bases between the two germline ends. CDR3 size: 16 residues. The CDR3 DNA reads as TGTGCCAGCAGCTTAGTTGGGGGCTACTCTGGAAACACCATATATTTT. Translating it yields CASSLVGGYSGNTIYF.

The chain links TRBV7-6 to TRBJ2-7; TRBD2 aligns across 14 bases. Trimming took 3 bases from V and 4 from J; bases not matched to a gene: 2. The CDR3 contains 15 residues. CDR1 and CDR2 from the germline V gene are SGHVS and FNYEAQ. The CDR3 here is CASSFGTSGSYEQYF. CDR3 nucleotide sequence: TGTGCCAGCAGCTTTGGGACTAGCGGGAGTTACGAGCAGTACTTC.

The gene calls are TRBV7-6 and TRBJ2-2, with D possibly being TRBD2 (6 bases). The CDR3 has 14 amino acids. The V gene lost 2 bases and the J gene lost 8 bases, with 12 bases spanning the gap. Germline CDR1 reads SGHVS; CDR2 reads FNYEAQ. CDR3 DNA: TGTGCCAGCAGCTTATTGAAGGGGAGGGGGGAGCTGTTTTTT. Amino acids: CASSLLKGRGELFF. The whole variable domain, filled in from reference TRBV7-6 and TRBJ2-2, reads GAGVSQSPRYKVTKRGQDVALRCDPISGHVSLYWYRQALGQGPEFLTYFNYEAQQDKSGLPNDRFSAERPEGSISTLTIQRTEQRDSAMYRCASSLLKGRGELFFGEGSRLTVL.

The J gene is TRBJ2-2, the V gene TRBV28; 14 nucleotides match TRBD2. Germline CDR1 reads MDHEN; CDR2 reads SYDVKM. After removal of 4 bases from V and 1 base from J, the junction contained 5 bases not matched to a gene. This CDR3 contains 18 residues. In nucleotides, the CDR3 is TGTGCCAGCAGTTCAAGACTAGCGGGAGGGCTGAACACCGGGGAGCTGTTTTTT. Its protein product is CASSSRLAGGLNTGELFF.

The chain combines TRBV2 with TRBJ2-2; D possibly corresponds to TRBD1 (5 bases). CDR3 length: 14 residues. Germline loops: CDR1 SNHLY, CDR2 FYNNEI. With 5 bases removed from V and 9 bases from J, the gap between germline ends came to 16 bases. The chain's CDR3 is CASSSGRVGRELFF. CDR3 bases: TGTGCCAGCAGTTCCGGCAGGGTCGGGCGGGAGCTGTTTTTT.

The V and J genes are TRBV30 and TRBJ1-2, with 9 bases fitting TRBD1. V lost 3 bases to trimming and J lost 13 bases; unmatched junction nucleotides: 9. Germline V CDR1 and CDR2: GTSNPN, SVGIG (reference sequence). This CDR3 is built from 12 residues. CDR3 protein: CAWSRDREGSTF. CDR3 sequence (DNA): TGTGCCTGGAGCCGGGACAGGGAAGGATCCACCTTC.

The count of this clone is one. The gene calls are TRBV29-1 and TRBJ2-3; 11 bases match TRBD1. The CDR3 extends over 14 amino acids. CDR1 and CDR2 from the germline V gene are SQVTM and ANQGSEA. The J segment lost 8 bases and the V segment lost 4 bases, leaving 8 bases of the junction unmatched. CDR3 region: CSVGGDRGSGTQYF. The CDR3, as DNA: TGCAGCGTTGGGGGGGACAGGGGGAGTGGTACGCAGTATTTT.

The chain employs TRBV5-1 and TRBJ2-5; 13 bases map to TRBD2. Germline V gene data show CDR1 as SGHRS and CDR2 as YFSETQ. This CDR3 comprises 16 residues. V shed 3 bases, J shed 5 bases, and the junction held 7 bases outside the gene matches. This CDR3 is CASSSRTSGSGETQYF. The CDR3 nucleotides read TGCGCCAGCAGCTCCCGGACTAGCGGGAGCGGCGAGACCCAGTACTTC.

This sequence joins TRBV19 and TRBJ1-4, with D possibly matching TRBD1 (6 bases). The germline V gene encodes CDR1 LNHDA and CDR2 SQIVND (reference sequence). CDR3 length: 16 residues. V gave up 7 bases and J gave up 0 bases, with 15 bases separating them. In DNA, the CDR3 is TGTGCCAGTACCACCTACAGGGCCTCAACTAATGAAAAACTGTTTTTT. It translates to CASTTYRASTNEKLFF.

The rearrangement joins TRBV4-1 to TRBJ2-3; 7 positions agree with TRBD2. J lost 5 bases, V lost 4 bases, and 3 bases had no gene match. The CDR3 is 13 amino acids. Per germline, CDR1 MGHRA and CDR2 YSYEKL. CDR3 bases: TGCGCCAGCAGCCGGCCGGGAGGAGATACGCAGTATTTT. This gives the protein CASSRPGGDTQYF.

CDR3 sequence (DNA): TGTGCCAGCAGCTTACACAGTAGCAATCAGCCCCAGCATTTT. This translates into CASSLHSSNQPQHF. The chain carries TRBV11-2 and TRBJ1-5; D gene ambiguous. Germline CDR1 is SGHAT and CDR2 is FQNNGV. This CDR3 comprises 14 residues. Deletions cut 2 bases from V and 0 bases from J, with 5 bases between.

Only a few counts were recorded for this clone. V and J are TRBV11-2 and TRBJ2-7, with D tentatively TRBD1 (5 bases). The germline V and J ends were trimmed by 3 bases and 3 bases, with 15 bases remaining between them. CDR3 size: 15 residues. Per germline, CDR1 SGHAT and CDR2 FQNNGV. CDR3 nucleotides: TGTGCCAGCAGCTTGAGCCGAGGACAAATCTACGAGCAGTACTTC. Protein sequence: CASSLSRGQIYEQYF.

A single count supports this clone. This chain uses TRBV30 with TRBJ2-2; 7 bases are a match to TRBD1. In germline, CDR1 is GTSNPN, CDR2 SVGIG (reference sequence). This CDR3 is built from 15 residues. Losses at the gene ends were 4 bases for V and 3 bases for J; bases not matched to a gene: 8. The CDR3 loop reads CAWNRGQGDTGELFF. The DNA of the CDR3 is TGTGCCTGGAACCGAGGGCAGGGGGACACCGGGGAGCTGTTTTTT.

CDR3: CASSLLQNGAPRGNEKLFF. CDR3 nucleotides: TGTGCCAGCAGTTTATTACAGAATGGGGCTCCAAGAGGTAATGAAAAACTGTTTTTT. The chain joins TRBV28 to TRBJ1-4, with D perhaps matching TRBD1 (5 bases). The germline CDR1 and CDR2 sequences are MDHEN and SYDVKM. This CDR3 has 19 amino acids. V gave up 1 base and J gave up 4 bases, with 22 bases separating them.

This rearrangement joins TRBV2 to TRBJ2-1, with 8 bases that match TRBD1. Losses at the gene ends were 7 bases for V and 8 bases for J; bases not matched to a gene: 13. CDR1 is SNHLY, CDR2 FYNNEI, per germline. The CDR3 runs 15 residues. Here the CDR3 reads CASNGQGFSIDEQFF. The DNA for the CDR3 is TGTGCCAGCAACGGACAGGGTTTCTCTATTGATGAGCAGTTCTTC.

DNA for the CDR3: TGTGCCAGCAGGACAGCCGCGAACACCGGGGAGCTGTTTTTT. Protein sequence: CASRTAANTGELFF. This rearrangement joins TRBV6-6 to TRBJ2-2; tentative D call: TRBD1 (5 bases). The CDR3 length is 14 residues. Germline CDR1 reads MNHNY; CDR2 reads SVGAGI (reference sequence). The V end was cut by 6 bases, the J end by 0 bases, with 8 bases between.

J is TRBJ1-1 and V is TRBV11-3; no firm D call. The CDR3 spans 13 residues. The V gene lost 6 bases and the J gene lost 0 bases, with 8 bases spanning the gap. CDR1 and CDR2 (germline): SGHNT, YENEEA. The CDR3 bases are TGTGCCAGCAGTTCTAATATGAACACTGAAGCTTTCTTT. Protein sequence: CASSSNMNTEAFF.

The J gene is TRBJ2-3, the V gene TRBV6-9, with a tentative D call TRBD2 (7 bases). The CDR3 runs to 21 residues. Between the trimmed V and J ends, which lost 7 bases and 1 base, there was a span of 33 bases. Looked up from germline, CDR1 is MNHGY and CDR2 is SVAAGI. This CDR3 reads CASNRGGARDVWRKGTDTQYF. Here the CDR3 DNA reads TGTGCCAGCAATAGGGGGGGGGCAAGGGATGTGTGGAGGAAGGGCACAGATACGCAGTATTTT.

The chain links TRBV10-2 to TRBJ2-3, with TRBD2 matching over 11 bases. Trimming took 6 bases from V and 4 from J; bases not matched to a gene: 12. There are 17 residues in the CDR3. Germline CDR1 is WSHSY and CDR2 is SAAADI. The CDR3 nucleotides read TGCGCCAGCAGGAACCTAAAACTAGCGGGGGTAGCAGATACGCAGTATTTT. Translated, it gives CASRNLKLAGVADTQYF.

The chain is built from TRBV11-2 and TRBJ2-5; TRBD2 agrees at 15 bases. The germline gives CDR1 SGHAT, CDR2 FQNNGV. This CDR3 is built from 19 residues. V shed 0 bases and J 2 bases; nucleotides not matched to a gene: 7. The DNA for the CDR3 is TGTGCCAGCAGCTTAGACTGGACTAGCGGGGGGGCAGGGCAAGAGACCCAGTACTTC. This codes for CASSLDWTSGGAGQETQYF.

The gene calls are TRBV7-3 and TRBJ2-6, with D hard to call. From germline, CDR1 is SGHTA and CDR2 FQGTGA. The CDR3 consists of 14 residues. Between the trimmed V and J ends, which lost 5 bases and 2 bases, there was a span of 7 bases. The DNA of the CDR3 is TGTGCCAGCAGCCCAAAAACTGGGGCCAACGTCCTGACTTTC. Translating gives CASSPKTGANVLTF.

The chain has TRBV5-1 and TRBJ1-2, with TRBD1 matching 12 bases. Germline trimming cut 0 bases from V and 6 bases from J; bases unmatched to any gene: 9. Germline CDR1 reads SGHRS; CDR2 reads YFSETQ. The CDR3 is 17 amino acids. This chain's CDR3 is CASSLVSGTGGAHGYTF. The DNA of the CDR3 is TGCGCCAGCAGCTTGGTCTCCGGGACAGGGGGCGCGCATGGCTACACCTTC.

The chain joins TRBV7-3 to TRBJ2-1, with 8 bases matching TRBD2. Germline CDR1 is SGHTA and CDR2 is FQGTGA. V trimming: 2 bases; J trimming: 5 bases; junction bases outside the gene matches: 14. This CDR3 is 18 amino acids long. In nucleotides, the CDR3 is TGTGCCAGCAGCTTAGGCCCGAGGATAGCGGGGCAAGACAATGAGCAGTTCTTC. This sequence encodes CASSLGPRIAGQDNEQFF.

The rearrangement links TRBV7-2 to TRBJ2-1; a weak D match, TRBD2 (6 bases). Trimming shortened V by 3 bases and J by 6 bases, and 18 bases separated the two germline ends. Per germline, CDR1 SGHTA and CDR2 FQGNSA. This CDR3 region has 16 residues. Here the CDR3 DNA reads TGTGCCAGCAGCTTCCATTGGGGACTTGGAAGCAATGAGCAGTTCTTC. It yields the protein CASSFHWGLGSNEQFF.

This clone was observed a few times. The V gene is TRBV28, the J gene TRBJ1-2; a possible D gene is TRBD1 (6 bases). Trimming left V 8 bases short and J 2 bases short, with 9 bases between. CDR1 and CDR2 (germline): MDHEN, SYDVKM. The CDR3 is 12 amino acids. The CDR3 sequence is CASRQENYGYTF. The CDR3 DNA reads TGTGCCAGCCGACAGGAGAACTATGGCTACACCTTC.

This chain joins TRBV4-1 and TRBJ2-1; D perhaps matches TRBD2 (5 bases). Deletions cut 0 bases from V and 3 bases from J, with 9 bases between. This CDR3 is built from 15 residues. Germline-derived CDR1 and CDR2 are MGHRA and YSYEKL. In DNA, the CDR3 is TGCGCCAGCAGCCAAGAGAGGGTGCTCTACAATGAGCAGTTCTTC. Translated, it gives CASSQERVLYNEQFF.

This clone was found once. V is TRBV30 and J is TRBJ1-3, with a tentative D call TRBD1 (6 bases). V was shortened by 3 bases and J by 3 bases, with 12 bases between the two germline ends. Germline V lookup: CDR1 GTSNPN, CDR2 SVGIG (reference sequence). The CDR3 has 14 residues. This CDR3 reads CAWRNRAGGNTIYF. CDR3 bases: TGTGCCTGGAGAAACAGGGCCGGTGGAAACACCATATATTTT.

The rearrangement joins TRBV2 to TRBJ1-2, with a tentative D call TRBD1 (5 bases). The length of the CDR3 is 13 residues. Germline V lookup: CDR1 SNHLY, CDR2 FYNNEI. Trimming removed 6 bases from V and 1 base from J, with 9 bases in between. The CDR3 DNA sequence: TGTGCCAGCAGCGGGGGGATTAACTATGGCTACACCTTC. Translation: CASSGGINYGYTF.